This T cell receptor (beta chain) was identified in a study of T-cell memory formation after mild COVID-19 (dated by TCRdb to about 2021). Looking at the study overall: TCR sequence clusters from the two donors were largely donor specific. In a couple of donors, T-cell clones that expanded and contracted after mild COVID-19 were tracked by sequencing TCRalpha and TCRbeta repertoires over time. Two young, previously healthy adult volunteers made up the cohort, one male and one female. What the authors observed across the whole study: Contracting CD4+ clones were located mainly in the CM and EM memory subsets, whereas CD8+ clones were found to be enriched in EMRA. Only a couple of mild cases were covered in the study, and larger cohorts including severe cases with pre-infection samples were considered necessary. From day 15 to 85, contracting clones showed balanced CD4/CD8 phenotypes, whereas a second wave of clones that expanded from day 15 to 37 leaned towards CD4+. Whether the second-wave clones peaking on day 37 were SARS-CoV-2 specific was not confirmed. The detection of some responding clones in pre-infection memory suggests that pre-existing cross-reactive memory T cells joined the SARS-CoV-2 response.

Ficoll-Paque density gradient centrifugation was used to isolate PBMCs. This clonotype was detected a few times. Its antigen is still unknown. Within one base of it there is no much larger clone, and no base qualities were kept. Trimming removed 6 bases from V and 2 bases from J, leaving 13 bases between the germline ends. Its CDR3 holds 14 amino acids, cysteine through phenylalanine. The only DNA kept is the CDR3, 42 bases in frame from the first base. In the germline V gene (reference sequence), CDR1 corresponds to LNHDA and CDR2 to SQIVND. TCRdb shows the sequencer as Illumina NovaSeq 6000. Using 5'RACE with constant-segment primers, TCRalpha and TCRbeta cDNA libraries were constructed, with sample barcodes and unique molecular identifiers added in the process. Trizol reagent was used to extract RNA from every sample. Amplification of the libraries took two PCR steps, and the second step added a second sample barcode plus Illumina TruSeq adapters. Sequencing of the libraries was done on an Illumina NovaSeq, producing 2 x 150 bp paired-end reads. In the paper's pipeline: The reads were demultiplexed and collapsed into UMI-guided consensus sequences using migec v1.2.7. With mixcr v2.1.11, UMI consensuses were aligned to TRA and TRB V and J templates and assembled into clonotypes. A clonotype was counted as expanded or contracted only when both edgeR and NoisET called the clonotype significant, with the noise models trained on biological replicates. For edgeR calls, the thresholds were a false discovery rate-adjusted p below 0.01 and a log2 fold-change of 1. As an exploratory analysis of dynamics, PCA with hierarchical clustering was applied to max-normalized trajectories of the 1000 most abundant clonotypes. Separately sequenced CD4+ and CD8+ repertoires were used to assign the CD4 or CD8 phenotype of responding clones. TCRdb ran its own pipeline on the public reads, namely fastp trimming at Q25 and MiXCR clone calling, and kept in-frame beta chains. Entries that share a CDR3 protein sequence are merged under the most common genes and DNA. The V and J calls come from TCRdb's annotation, not from the publication. The sample has 500,000 to 600,000 distinct CDR3 sequences on record, under 20% of them singletons. The ten largest clones add up to around 11% of the sample.

The chain couples TRBV19 to TRBJ1-1; the D gene identity is not certain. This clonotype was sampled from an adult woman who had mild COVID-19 (a few samples of this study predate the infection). The sample titles of this study are shuffled in the database, so cell type and time point are left out; the donor was told from shared clones. The material sequenced was PBMCs or a T cell subset sorted from them (not recorded which). The DNA sequence is as follows: TGTGCCAGTAGCCCCCAGTGGGGTAACACTGAAGCTTTCTTT. Its translation reads: CASSPQWGNTEAFF.